The rows below give T cell receptor beta chains drawn from one sample of a study of vaccination and CD4 T cells after COVID-19. These TCRs' antigens remain unknown. TCRdb used MiXCR to reprocess the PCR reads, holding one entry per CDR3 protein. The sample contains about 21,000 distinct CDR3 sequences, 62% of which appear only once. The specimen was CD4+ T cells from blood, cultured in vitro, collected before SARS-CoV-2 vaccination. The receptors stem from a human donor who received a COVID-19 vaccine. The CDR3 runs from the conserved cysteine through the conserved F or W. Clone size is not always given. Where it is, it says once, few, many or a class for expanded clones.

clone_size j_call v_call cdr3_aa
- TRBJ1-2 TRBV20-1 CSAHDNYGYTF
once TRBJ1-2 TRBV2 CASSEMGLGGYTF
- TRBJ2-1 TRBV10-3 CATSTSGGFYEQFF
- TRBJ1-2 TRBV7-2 CASSWDRGLNFGYTF
- TRBJ2-5 TRBV6-5 CASSYRDGQETQYF
- TRBJ1-1 TRBV19 CASSELEGGTEAFF
hyperexpanded TRBJ2-5 TRBV20-1 CSADSGDFEIGETQYF
once TRBJ1-2 TRBV19 CASSPRGPGGYTF
few TRBJ1-2 TRBV7-2 CASSLGVGGYTF
once TRBJ1-5 TRBV21-1 CASSSEGTSQPQHF
- TRBJ2-2 TRBV6-1 CASSRDRGGSGELFF
- TRBJ1-1 TRBV4-1 CASSPQGGTMNTEAFF
few TRBJ2-2 TRBV6-1 CASSLSGGENTGELFF
- TRBJ1-3 TRBV6-5 CASSLRGSSGNTIYF
- TRBJ2-3 TRBV14 CASSQDRAGRTDTQYF
- TRBJ2-7 TRBV21-1 CASSKWAGGLAEQYF
- TRBJ1-2 TRBV20-1 CSARKAPESYGYTF
- TRBJ1-6 TRBV20-1 CSAAPGESGSPLHF
once TRBJ2-5 TRBV7-7 CASSLRSSGGETQYF
- TRBJ2-3 TRBV10-1 CASSVSGTDTQYF
- TRBJ2-7 TRBV5-6 CASSLLAGALEQYF
- TRBJ2-1 TRBV20-1 CSAGLAGGRKNEQFF
- TRBJ2-6 TRBV19 CASTKTPFSGANVLTF
few TRBJ2-5 TRBV20-1 CSACKGETQYF
- TRBJ1-6 TRBV20-1 CSATDRGENSPLHF
- TRBJ2-7 TRBV6-1 CAIQDYEQYF
- TRBJ1-3 TRBV19 CASSRQVDVSGNTIYF
- TRBJ1-1 TRBV30 CAWSFPGQGTDEAFF